Presented here are 32 T cell receptor beta chains from one specimen sequenced in a study of blood T cell repertoires in COVID-19 (dated by TCRdb to about 2020). Preparation of the library involved the immunoSEQ multiplex PCR assay. Drawn from immuneACCESS, this table holds only the in-frame rearrangements with V and J called that TCRdb kept. Clones are partly lost; checked studies trace under half to an unresolved V gene and leave the rest unexplained. Within this sample are 300,000 to 450,000 clones, with about 85% of them counted one time only. Around 3.4% of the sample is in the top ten clones. The sequenced sample was peripheral blood. The source of these receptors is a young woman with acute or convalescent COVID-19.

This clone was found once. The chain recombines TRBV9 with TRBJ2-5; 7 bases agree with TRBD1. The CDR3 has 16 residues. J gave up 1 base and V 4 bases, and 10 bases lay outside the gene matches. In germline, CDR1 is SGDLS, CDR2 YYNGEE. The CDR3, as DNA: TGTGCCAGCAGCAAAAACAGGGGTCTAGGCCAAGAGACCCAGTACTTC. Translation gives CASSKNRGLGQETQYF.

The chain links TRBV19 to TRBJ1-5, with D maybe TRBD1 (5 bases). CDR1 LNHDA and CDR2 SQIVND come from the germline V gene (reference sequence). This CDR3 contains 16 residues. Trimming removed 6 bases at V and 0 bases at J, with 15 bases between. DNA for the CDR3: TGTGCCAGTAGCCAACACAGGTCTGTTAGCAATCAGCCCCAGCATTTT. It specifies CASSQHRSVSNQPQHF.

The CDR3 loop is CASSFTYEQYF. The CDR3 bases are TGTGCCAGCAGTTTTACCTACGAGCAGTACTTC. V usage is TRBV2 and J usage is TRBJ2-7; D call uncertain. Germline CDR1 reads SNHLY; CDR2 reads FYNNEI. This CDR3 comprises 11 residues. Trimming cost V 5 bases and J 2 bases, with 4 bases left between them.

This rearrangement joins TRBV9 to TRBJ2-3; TRBD2 agrees at 9 bases. CDR1 and CDR2 (germline): SGDLS, YYNGEE. The CDR3 contains 16 residues. Unmatched junction bases numbered 2, after V lost 0 bases and J lost 0 bases. The CDR3 DNA sequence: TGTGCCAGCAGCGTAGCGACTAGCGGAAGCACAGATACGCAGTATTTT. Translating gives CASSVATSGSTDTQYF.

This chain joins TRBV28 and TRBJ2-7; 8 bases line up with TRBD2. The CDR3 runs to 14 residues. Germline CDR1 is MDHEN and CDR2 is SYDVKM. V was clipped by 5 bases and J by 7 bases; unmatched bases: 10. CDR3 region: CASSPPNREGEQYF. The CDR3 nucleotides are TGTGCCAGCAGTCCCCCTAATCGGGAGGGGGAGCAGTACTTC.

The J gene is TRBJ1-5, the V gene TRBV30; TRBD1 might be the D (5 bases). Trimming removed 2 bases at V and 4 bases at J, with 9 bases between. From germline, CDR1 is GTSNPN and CDR2 SVGIG (reference sequence). There are 13 residues in the CDR3. The CDR3 DNA reads TGTGCCTGGAGTCCGGACAATAATCAGCCCCAGCATTTT. Amino acids: CAWSPDNNQPQHF.

This clone was counted once. The chain joins TRBV1 to TRBJ1-5. TRBV1 is a pseudogene locus. The CDR3 consists of 14 residues. CDR3 loop: CTSRGRDSNQPQHF. In DNA, the CDR3 is TGCACCAGCAGGGGGAGAGATAGCAATCAGCCCCAGCATTTT.

J is TRBJ2-1 and V is TRBV27; D might be TRBD2 (6 bases). This CDR3 region has 18 residues. Trimming cost V 1 base and J 0 bases, with 16 bases left between them. The germline gives CDR1 MNHEY, CDR2 SMNVEV (reference sequence). CDR3 residues: CASSLYSGTGSSYNEQFF. In nucleotides, the CDR3 is TGTGCCAGCAGTTTATACTCCGGGACTGGGAGCTCCTACAATGAGCAGTTCTTC.

The chain has TRBV30 and TRBJ2-2, with 10 bases that match TRBD1. Germline V gene lookup returns CDR1 GTSNPN and CDR2 SVGIG (reference sequence). The CDR3 contains 14 residues. The V and J ends lost 8 bases and 4 bases, in that order; junction bases with no gene match: 7. CDR3 amino acids: CATRQGARTGELFF. CDR3 nucleotide sequence: TGTGCCACCCGACAGGGGGCGCGCACCGGGGAGCTGTTTTTT.

This clone was seen many times. The V and J genes are TRBV5-4 and TRBJ1-3; D remains ambiguous. Germline CDR1 is SGHNT and CDR2 is YYREEE (reference sequence). This CDR3 has 11 residues. V was cut by 7 bases and J by 7 bases, with 9 bases left in between. This CDR3 is CASEIGNTIYF. Here the CDR3 DNA reads TGTGCCAGCGAAATCGGGAACACCATATATTTT.

This clone was seen once. This chain joins TRBV27 and TRBJ1-5, with 9 bases aligning to TRBD1. The CDR3 extends over 16 amino acids. Looked up from germline, CDR1 is MNHEY and CDR2 is SMNVEV (reference sequence). The junction had 11 bases not matched to a gene; V was cut back by 4 bases and J by 7 bases. The CDR3 region is CASSSLFDRGGQPQHF. The CDR3, as DNA: TGTGCCAGCAGTTCTCTATTTGACAGGGGGGGCCAGCCCCAGCATTTT.

The rearrangement uses TRBV7-7 and TRBJ2-2; perhaps TRBD2 as D (5 bases). Between the trimmed V and J ends, which lost 5 bases and 3 bases, there was a span of 10 bases. Germline loops: CDR1 SSHAT, CDR2 FNYEAQ (reference sequence). The CDR3 is 14 residues long. Here the CDR3 reads CASSRLADTGELFF. As DNA, the CDR3 is TGTGCCAGCAGCCGCCTAGCTGACACCGGGGAGCTGTTTTTT.

The rearrangement links TRBV19 to TRBJ2-1; 8 nucleotides align to TRBD1. Germline trimming cut 1 base from V and 7 bases from J; bases unmatched to any gene: 6. The germline V gene has CDR1 LNHDA and CDR2 SQIVND (reference sequence). The CDR3 extends over 15 amino acids. The CDR3 loop is CASSIGPGGSNEQFF. CDR3 coding DNA: TGTGCCAGTAGTATAGGGCCAGGGGGCTCGAATGAGCAGTTCTTC.

The chain has TRBV12-3 or TRBV12-4 and TRBJ1-3; perhaps TRBD1 as D (6 bases). V dropped 3 bases and J dropped 14 bases, with 11 bases sitting between them. The length of the CDR3 is 11 residues. The CDR3 region is CASSLRGHLYF. The CDR3, as DNA: TGTGCCAGCAGTTTGAGGGGACATCTATATTTT.

This clone was detected a few times. This chain uses TRBV12-5 with TRBJ1-1, with D possibly TRBD1 on 5 matching bases. Germline CDR1 and CDR2: LGHNT and FRNRAP. V gave up 2 bases and J gave up 6 bases, with 10 bases separating them. The CDR3 sequence is 13 residues long. For the CDR3, the DNA is TGTGCTAGTGGTTTGCCAACAGGATCTGAAGCTTTCTTT. Its translation: CASGLPTGSEAFF.

The chain has TRBV12-3 or TRBV12-4 and TRBJ1-5; D unclear. The CDR3 is 13 amino acids. The V end was cut by 3 bases, the J end by 6 bases, with 9 bases between. The DNA for the CDR3 is TGTGCCAGCAGTTTTCTAAAGTCTCAGCCCCAGCATTTT. Translation gives CASSFLKSQPQHF.

The count of this clone is one. The chain employs TRBV27 and TRBJ2-7; 10 nucleotides line up with TRBD2. Per germline, CDR1 MNHEY and CDR2 SMNVEV (reference sequence). The CDR3 is 15 residues long. V lost 6 bases, J lost 6 bases, and 11 bases stayed unmatched. For the CDR3, the DNA is TGTGCCAGCAGCCCTGGGGCTAGCGGGAGAGGCGAGCAGTACTTC. Encoded protein: CASSPGASGRGEQYF.

The rearrangement links TRBV15 to TRBJ2-7; no clear D gene. CDR3 size: 15 residues. Germline values: CDR1 LNHNV, CDR2 YYDKDF (reference sequence). Trimming took 0 bases from V and 2 from J, leaving 11 bases between them. CDR3: CATSREPRGAYEQYF. The CDR3 DNA sequence: TGTGCCACCAGCAGAGAGCCCAGAGGAGCCTACGAGCAGTACTTC.

V and J are TRBV7-9 and TRBJ2-7; TRBD2 matches at 8 bases. The CDR3 covers 14 residues. Germline CDR1 and CDR2: SEHNR and FQNEAQ (reference sequence). V was clipped by 3 bases and J by 5 bases; unmatched bases: 6. For the CDR3, the DNA is TGTGCCAGCAGCTTTCCTAGCGGGCGGAACGAGCAGTACTTC. Its protein product is CASSFPSGRNEQYF.

This rearrangement joins TRBV5-6 to TRBJ2-3; TRBD2 matches 10 bases. CDR1 SGHDT and CDR2 YYEEEE come from the germline V gene. This CDR3 has 15 residues. V was clipped by 1 base and J by 6 bases; unmatched bases: 5. The CDR3 bases are TGTGCCAGCAGCTTGACTAGCGGGATTGGCGATACGCAGTATTTT. Its translation is CASSLTSGIGDTQYF.

This chain joins TRBV5-1 and TRBJ2-7, with a weak D call TRBD2 (5 bases). Germline V gene data show CDR1 as SGHRS and CDR2 as YFSETQ. The ends were cut back, 4 bases at V and 2 bases at J, with 10 bases in the middle. The CDR3 totals 13 residues. The CDR3 protein is CASSGGPTYEQYF. Written as DNA, the CDR3 is TGCGCCAGCAGCGGCGGGCCCACCTACGAGCAGTACTTC. Full variable domain (missing parts from reference TRBV5-1 and TRBJ2-7): KAGVTQTPRYLIKTRGQQVTLSCSPISGHRSVSWYQQTPGQGLQFLFEYFSETQRNKGNFPGRFSGRQFSNSRSEMNVSTLELGDSALYLCASSGGPTYEQYFGPGTRLTVT.

This clone was observed a few times. This rearrangement joins TRBV13 to TRBJ1-2; possible D gene TRBD1, 5 bases. The CDR3 is 14 residues long. Trimming shortened V by 2 bases and J by 4 bases, and 11 bases separated the two germline ends. Germline lookup yields CDR1 PRHDT and CDR2 FYEKMQ (reference sequence). For the CDR3, the DNA is TGTGCCAGCAGCTTACAGGCAGGGCCCTATGGCTACACCTTC. It encodes CASSLQAGPYGYTF.

In this sample, this clone turned up a few times. This rearrangement joins TRBV28 to TRBJ2-7; 10 bases line up with TRBD1. Losses at the gene ends were 5 bases for V and 5 bases for J; bases not matched to a gene: 12. The germline gives CDR1 MDHEN, CDR2 SYDVKM. CDR3 length: 16 amino acids. CDR3 sequence (DNA): TGTGCCAGCAGTCCTGCGGGGACAGGGGTGATCCACGAGCAGTACTTC. It encodes CASSPAGTGVIHEQYF.

The chain employs TRBV5-6 and TRBJ1-1; D remains unclear. The germline CDR1 and CDR2 sequences are SGHDT and YYEEEE. V lost 3 bases, J lost 4 bases, and 16 bases lay in between. The CDR3 totals 15 residues. The CDR3 protein is CASSSMTSGSTEAFF. DNA for the CDR3: TGTGCCAGCAGCTCCATGACAAGCGGCTCCACTGAAGCTTTCTTT.

J is TRBJ1-2 and V is TRBV3-1 (or the pseudogene TRBV3-2); 7 nucleotides agree with TRBD1. Germline CDR1 and CDR2: LGHDT and YNNKEL (reference sequence). With 2 bases clipped from V and 5 bases from J, the junction kept 5 bases outside the gene matches. The CDR3 is made up of 14 amino acids. The CDR3 sequence is CASSQSGQLYGYTF. CDR3 bases: TGTGCCAGCAGCCAATCGGGACAGCTATATGGCTACACCTTC.

This clone occurred once. This chain connects TRBV30 to TRBJ2-3; 8 bases map to TRBD1. Germline CDR1 GTSNPN, CDR2 SVGIG (reference sequence). There are 14 residues in the CDR3. With V trimmed by 2 bases and J by 6 bases, 7 bases remained unmatched. The CDR3 reads CAWSQGALMDTQYF. The DNA for the CDR3 is TGTGCCTGGAGTCAGGGGGCGCTGATGGATACGCAGTATTTT.

V usage is TRBV18 and J usage is TRBJ1-1; possible D gene TRBD1, 5 bases. The germline V and J ends were trimmed by 1 base and 4 bases, with 10 bases remaining between them. The germline V gene encodes CDR1 KGHSH and CDR2 LQKENI. The CDR3 is made up of 14 amino acids. This chain's CDR3 is CASSPHPGFTEAFF. Here the CDR3 DNA reads TGTGCCAGCTCACCACATCCAGGGTTCACTGAAGCTTTCTTT.

V is TRBV24-1 and J is TRBJ1-2, with D perhaps TRBD1 (5 bases). The CDR3 covers 11 residues. In germline, CDR1 is KGHDR, CDR2 SFDVKD. Trimming took off 11 bases at V and 4 bases at J, with 10 bases between the two ends. The CDR3 spells CAISGVYGYTF. DNA of the CDR3: TGTGCCATCTCGGGGGTCTATGGCTACACCTTC.

In its sample, this clone was seen once. This chain links TRBV7-2 with TRBJ2-7; a weak D match, TRBD1 (6 bases). This CDR3 comprises 15 residues. The ends were cut back, 9 bases at V and 3 bases at J, with 21 bases in the middle. From germline, CDR1 is SGHTA and CDR2 FQGNSA. The CDR3 DNA follows: TGTGCCAGTATGGACGGACAGCCCGGAGGCTACGAGCAGTACTTC. Protein sequence: CASMDGQPGGYEQYF.

The chain uses TRBV21-1 and TRBJ1-1. TRBV21-1 corresponds to a pseudogene. The CDR3 is made up of 14 amino acids. CDR3 sequence: CASSGGRRNTEAFF. The CDR3 DNA reads TGTGCCAGCAGCGGAGGACGGAGGAACACTGAAGCTTTCTTT.

The chain links TRBV6-1 to TRBJ1-2; 11 bases map to TRBD1. CDR3 size: 15 residues. V was clipped by 1 base and J by 7 bases; unmatched bases: 5. The germline V gene encodes CDR1 MNHNS and CDR2 SASEGT. Here the CDR3 DNA reads TGTGCCAGCAGTGAAGTCGCGGACAGGGGGCCTGGCTACACCTTC. Translating gives CASSEVADRGPGYTF.

V gene TRBV3-1 (or the pseudogene TRBV3-2) combines with J gene TRBJ2-2; 10 nucleotides agree with TRBD2. The germline CDR1 and CDR2 sequences are LGHDT and YNNKEL (reference sequence). The CDR3 spans 13 residues. The J segment lost 6 bases and the V segment lost 6 bases, leaving 1 base of the junction unmatched. The CDR3 coding sequence is TGTGCCAGCAGTCTAGCGGGAGCCGGGGAGCTGTTTTTT. Its translation is CASSLAGAGELFF.